A selection of T cell receptor beta chains follows, all from one sample in a study of T cell changes during pregnancy in multiple sclerosis. Profiling relied on immunoSEQ multiplex PCR, and the TCRdb table lists in-frame clones only, not all of them. Among tens of thousands of clones listed, more than 90% were seen once. This sample comprised peripheral blood, obtained in the first trimester of pregnancy. Source of these receptors: a female donor in good health, enrolled as a control in a pregnancy study. Each CDR3 is given with its conserved first and last residue.

CDR3aa	v_gene
CASSLQEGETQYF	TRBV7-3
CASRMTSGDYEQYF	TRBV6-6
CASSPGGNQETQYF	TRBV5-1
CASSLKQETQYF	TRBV18
CASGLRVSGYTF	TRBV7-2
CASSMTSLGHNEQFF	TRBV6-1
CASSQSEQESNQPQHF	TRBV23-1
CASSPLAGDTGELFF	TRBV6-4
CSVFPGVGNTGELFF	TRBV29-1
CASSLVEAADSTSYEQYF	TRBV7-6
CASSHSTGVEAFF	TRBV4-3
CASSQPGNENTIYF	TRBV6-6
CAISDSRSSTDTQYF	TRBV10-3
CASSEVSSGRQNNEQFF	TRBV25-1
CASSSPLAGGEETQYF	TRBV5-1
CASSLDAQGGYSPLHF	TRBV7-9
CASSLGTTNEQFF	TRBV5-5
CASSLRGQGGTEAFF	TRBV11-2
CASSLVLAGVETQYF	TRBV5-6
CASSPPATGHGYTF	TRBV18
CSARPGDTQYF	TRBV20-1
CASRSGANVLTF	TRBV5-1
CASSRSGTGSSYEQYF	TRBV7-2
CASSDRVKETQYF	TRBV19
CASSPPGGEGYEQYF	TRBV14
CASSLAAGGWNEQYF	TRBV5-6
CAISESGLQNTEAFF	TRBV10-3
CASSLGDSSYEQYF	TRBV13
CASSPQTRNEQFF	TRBV19
CASSHASGSQKTQYF	TRBV11-2
CASSYLGGSPGNTIYF	TRBV6-6
CASSLQGLAGALSTDTQYF	TRBV9